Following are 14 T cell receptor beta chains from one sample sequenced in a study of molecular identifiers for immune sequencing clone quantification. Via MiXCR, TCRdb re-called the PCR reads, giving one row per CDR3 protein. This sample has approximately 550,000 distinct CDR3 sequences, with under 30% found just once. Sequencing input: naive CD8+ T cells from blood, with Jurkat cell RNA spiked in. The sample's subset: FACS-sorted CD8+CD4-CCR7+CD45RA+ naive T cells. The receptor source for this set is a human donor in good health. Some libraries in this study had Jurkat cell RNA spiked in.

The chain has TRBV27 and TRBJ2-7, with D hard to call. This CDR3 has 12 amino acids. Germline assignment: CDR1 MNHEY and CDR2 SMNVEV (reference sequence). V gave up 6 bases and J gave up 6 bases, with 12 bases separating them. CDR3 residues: CASSPRRGEQYF. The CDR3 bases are TGTGCCAGCAGCCCACGGCGCGGCGAGCAGTACTTC.

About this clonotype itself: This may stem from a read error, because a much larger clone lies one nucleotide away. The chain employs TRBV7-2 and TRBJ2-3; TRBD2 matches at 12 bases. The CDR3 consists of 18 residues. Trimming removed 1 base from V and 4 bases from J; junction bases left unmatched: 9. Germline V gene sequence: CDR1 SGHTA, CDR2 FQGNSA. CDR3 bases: TGTGCCAGCAGCTTAGGGGTTCTAGCGGGGGGGGCGGCAGATACGCAGTATTTT. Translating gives CASSLGVLAGGAADTQYF.

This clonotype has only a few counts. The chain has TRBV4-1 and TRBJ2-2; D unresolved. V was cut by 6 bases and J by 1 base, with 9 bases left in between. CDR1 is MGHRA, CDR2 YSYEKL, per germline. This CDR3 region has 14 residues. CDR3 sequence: CASRRTRNTGELFF. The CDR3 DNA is TGCGCCAGCAGGAGGACCCGGAACACCGGGGAGCTGTTTTTT.

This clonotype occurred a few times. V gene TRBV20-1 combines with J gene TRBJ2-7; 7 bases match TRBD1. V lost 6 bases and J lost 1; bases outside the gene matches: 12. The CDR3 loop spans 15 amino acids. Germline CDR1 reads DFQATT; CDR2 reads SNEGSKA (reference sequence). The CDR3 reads CSAITLGDSSYEQYF. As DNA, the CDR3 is TGCAGTGCCATTACCTTGGGGGACAGTTCCTACGAGCAGTACTTC.

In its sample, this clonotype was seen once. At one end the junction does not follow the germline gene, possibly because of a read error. Here the CDR3 DNA reads TGTGCCAGCAGTCAAAACACTGAAACTTTCTTT. Its translation is CASSQNTETFF. J is TRBJ1-1 and V is TRBV7-9, with D uncertain. The CDR3 contains 11 residues. Germline V gene data show CDR1 as SEHNR and CDR2 as FQNEAQ (reference sequence).

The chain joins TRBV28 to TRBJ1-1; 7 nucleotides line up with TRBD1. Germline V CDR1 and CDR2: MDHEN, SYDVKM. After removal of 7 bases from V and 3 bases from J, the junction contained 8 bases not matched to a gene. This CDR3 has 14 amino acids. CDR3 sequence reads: CASNPPGGDTEAFF. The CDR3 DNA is TGTGCCAGCAACCCCCCAGGGGGGGACACTGAAGCTTTCTTT.

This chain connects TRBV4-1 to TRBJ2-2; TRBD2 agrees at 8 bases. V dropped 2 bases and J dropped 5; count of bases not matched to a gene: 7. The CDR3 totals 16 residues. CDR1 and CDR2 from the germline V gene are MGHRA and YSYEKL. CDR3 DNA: TGCGCCAGCAGCCAAAGTCGGGGGGGAGAGACCGGGGAGCTGTTTTTT. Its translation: CASSQSRGGETGELFF.

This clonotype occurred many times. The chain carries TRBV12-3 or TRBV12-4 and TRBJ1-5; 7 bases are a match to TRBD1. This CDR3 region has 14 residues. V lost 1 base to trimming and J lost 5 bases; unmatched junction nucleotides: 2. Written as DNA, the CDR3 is TGTGCCAGCAGTTTAGGACAGGGATATCAGCCCCAGCATTTT. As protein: CASSLGQGYQPQHF.

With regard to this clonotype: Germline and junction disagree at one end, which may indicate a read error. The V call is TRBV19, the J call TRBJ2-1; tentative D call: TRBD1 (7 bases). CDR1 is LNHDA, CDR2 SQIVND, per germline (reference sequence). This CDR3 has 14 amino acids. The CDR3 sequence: CASTQGGYYNAQFF. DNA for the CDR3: TGTGCCAGTACCCAGGGGGGCTACTACAATGCGCAGTTCTTC. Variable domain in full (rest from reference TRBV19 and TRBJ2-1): DGGITQSPKYLFRKEGQNVTLSCEQNLNHDAMYWYRQDPGQGLRLIYYSQIVNDFQKGDIAEGYSVSREKKESFPLTVTSAQKNPTAFYLCASTQGGYYNAQFFGPGTRLTVL.

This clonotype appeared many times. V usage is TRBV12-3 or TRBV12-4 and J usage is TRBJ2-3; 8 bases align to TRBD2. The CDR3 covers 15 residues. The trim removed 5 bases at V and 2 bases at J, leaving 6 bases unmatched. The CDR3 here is CASSVRGGFTDTQYF. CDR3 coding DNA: TGTGCCAGCAGTGTCCGGGGGGGATTCACAGATACGCAGTATTTT.

DNA for the CDR3: TGTGCCAGCAGCTTATGGGGGGGGACCTACAATGAGCAGTTCTTC. This codes for CASSLWGGTYNEQFF. The chain recombines TRBV7-2 with TRBJ2-1, with 7 bases aligning to TRBD2. Losses at the gene ends were 2 bases for V and 2 bases for J; bases not matched to a gene: 3. CDR1 and CDR2 from the germline V gene are SGHTA and FQGNSA. This CDR3 region has 15 residues.

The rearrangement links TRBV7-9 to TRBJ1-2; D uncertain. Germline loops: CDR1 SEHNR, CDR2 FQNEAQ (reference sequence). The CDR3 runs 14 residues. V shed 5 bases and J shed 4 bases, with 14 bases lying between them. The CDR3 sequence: CASSPETWGYGYTF. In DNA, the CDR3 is TGTGCCAGCAGCCCAGAGACGTGGGGCTATGGCTACACCTTC.

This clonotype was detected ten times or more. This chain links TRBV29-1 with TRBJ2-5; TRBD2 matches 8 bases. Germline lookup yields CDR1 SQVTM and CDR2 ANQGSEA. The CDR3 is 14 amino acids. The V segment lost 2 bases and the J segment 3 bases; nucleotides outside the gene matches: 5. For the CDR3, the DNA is TGCAGCGTTGAAATTGGGACTAGAGAAGAGACCCAGTACTTC. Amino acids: CSVEIGTREETQYF.

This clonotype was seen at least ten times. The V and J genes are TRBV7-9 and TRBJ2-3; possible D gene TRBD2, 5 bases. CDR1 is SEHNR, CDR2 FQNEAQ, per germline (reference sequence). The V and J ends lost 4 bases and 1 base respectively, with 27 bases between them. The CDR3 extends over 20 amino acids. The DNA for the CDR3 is TGTGCCAGCAGCTCGTTCGGCGGGCCAATAAATGCAGGTGGCACAGATACGCAGTATTTT. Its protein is CASSSFGGPINAGGTDTQYF.